The 31 T cell receptor beta chains below come from one sample, sequenced in a study of graft-versus-host responses after intestinal transplantation. Libraries were prepared by immunoSEQ multiplex PCR; TCRdb keeps only in-frame clonotypes and omits some of them. This table holds over 100,000 clones, roughly 95% found once. Their target antigens are unknown. Specimen: unstimulated CD8+ T cells sorted from spleen or lymph node cells, collected before intestinal transplant. The receptor source for this set is a human donor who received an intestinal transplant.

The V gene is TRBV27, the J gene TRBJ2-7; D is undetermined. The CDR3 covers 14 residues. The germline CDR1 and CDR2 sequences are MNHEY and SMNVEV (reference sequence). The V gene lost 2 bases and the J gene lost 2 bases, with 10 bases spanning the gap. In DNA form, the CDR3 reads TGTGCCAGCAGTTTAGGTCAGGTACCCTACGAGCAGTACTTC. It encodes CASSLGQVPYEQYF.

The chain has TRBV11-3 and TRBJ1-6; TRBD1 might be the D (6 bases). CDR3 length: 17 residues. Germline V gene sequence: CDR1 SGHNT, CDR2 YENEEA. Trimming took 5 bases from V and 1 from J, leaving 15 bases between them. CDR3 sequence reads: CASSPGGGTSYNSPLHF. CDR3 nucleotide sequence: TGTGCCAGCAGCCCAGGAGGGGGGACTTCCTATAATTCACCCCTCCACTTT.

V is TRBV7-2 and J is TRBJ2-2, with 7 bases matching TRBD1. The trim removed 1 base at V and 0 bases at J, leaving 11 bases unmatched. The CDR3 runs to 19 residues. Germline V gene lookup returns CDR1 SGHTA and CDR2 FQGNSA. The CDR3 DNA follows: TGTGCCAGCAGCTTAGTCCTATGGACAGGCGAAACGAACACCGGGGAGCTGTTTTTT. Translating gives CASSLVLWTGETNTGELFF.

A single count supports this clone. This rearrangement joins TRBV30 to TRBJ2-3; TRBD1 aligns across 8 bases. CDR3 length: 14 residues. J gave up 2 bases and V 7 bases, and 8 bases lay outside the gene matches. CDR1 and CDR2 from the germline V gene are GTSNPN and SVGIG (reference sequence). The CDR3 bases are TGTGCCTCTACAGGGACAGGACTCACAGATACGCAGTATTTT. Translating gives CASTGTGLTDTQYF.

The gene calls are TRBV7-2 and TRBJ1-1, with D unresolved. CDR3 length equals 13 residues. Trimming shortened V by 2 bases and J by 2 bases, and 6 bases separated the two germline ends. Germline CDR1 SGHTA, CDR2 FQGNSA. The CDR3 nucleotides read TGTGCCAGCAGCTTATTCAGTAACACTGAAGCTTTCTTT. Its translation is CASSLFSNTEAFF. The full variable domain, rest sourced from reference TRBV7-2 and TRBJ1-1, is GAGVSQSPSNKVTEKGKDVELRCDPISGHTALYWYRQSLGQGLEFLIYFQGNSAPDKSGLPSDRFSAERTGGSVSTLTIQRTQQEDSAVYLCASSLFSNTEAFFGQGTRLTVV.

This chain connects TRBV19 to TRBJ2-1, with D unresolved. From germline, CDR1 is LNHDA and CDR2 SQIVND (reference sequence). CDR3 size: 12 residues. V lost 2 bases to trimming and J lost 7 bases, with 6 bases between them. Here the CDR3 DNA reads TGTGCCAGTAGTATATTCGGAAATGAGCAGTTCTTC. Protein sequence: CASSIFGNEQFF. Full variable domain (outside the CDR3, taken from reference TRBV19 and TRBJ2-1): DGGITQSPKYLFRKEGQNVTLSCEQNLNHDAMYWYRQDPGQGLRLIYYSQIVNDFQKGDIAEGYSVSREKKESFPLTVTSAQKNPTAFYLCASSIFGNEQFFGPGTRLTVL.

V is TRBV7-8 and J is TRBJ1-1; 12 positions match TRBD1. The CDR3 runs 15 residues. Germline CDR1 SGHVS, CDR2 FQNEAQ. Germline trimming cut 4 bases from V and 6 bases from J; bases unmatched to any gene: 6. The CDR3 here is CASSSGGQGAPEAFF. The CDR3 DNA follows: TGTGCCAGCAGCTCAGGGGGACAGGGGGCCCCTGAAGCTTTCTTT.

The DNA for the CDR3 is TGCGCCAGCAGCCAAGGACGGACCTCTAGGAAGCCCCAGCATTTT. It codes for CASSQGRTSRKPQHF. The V and J genes are TRBV4-3 and TRBJ1-5; D remains ambiguous. The CDR3 has 15 amino acids. Germline CDR1 LGHNA, CDR2 YSLEER. V was shortened by 1 base and J by 8 bases, with 15 bases between the two germline ends.

CDR3 sequence (DNA): TGCGCCAGCAGCCAAGGTTTAGCGGGATCCTACGAGCAGTACTTC. Translating gives CASSQGLAGSYEQYF. This rearrangement joins TRBV4-1 to TRBJ2-7, with 8 bases that match TRBD2. The V gene end was trimmed by 1 base and the J gene end by 1 base; junction bases not matched to a gene: 3. The germline CDR1 and CDR2 sequences are MGHRA and YSYEKL. The CDR3 is 15 amino acids.

This chain links TRBV2 with TRBJ2-4; D tentatively fits TRBD1 or TRBD2 (6 bases each). Germline CDR1 and CDR2: SNHLY and FYNNEI. V lost 7 bases and J lost 7, with 8 bases in between. This CDR3 spans 11 amino acids. The CDR3 bases are TGTGCCAGCATAGGGGGGAACATTCAGTACTTC. It encodes CASIGGNIQYF.

This clone was counted a single time. The chain recombines TRBV28 with TRBJ1-1; perhaps TRBD1 as D (5 bases). This CDR3 spans 12 amino acids. With 3 bases removed from V and 5 bases from J, the gap between germline ends came to 7 bases. Germline CDR1 MDHEN, CDR2 SYDVKM. Written as DNA, the CDR3 is TGTGCCAGCAGTTTTGAGGGGACTGAAGCTTTCTTT. Translation: CASSFEGTEAFF.

The J gene is TRBJ2-7, the V gene TRBV5-6; maybe TRBD2 (5 bases). CDR1 and CDR2 (germline): SGHDT, YYEEEE. Trimming removed 0 bases from V and 5 bases from J, with 12 bases in between. This CDR3 is built from 14 residues. CDR3 region: CASSLGLASHEQYF. The CDR3 DNA is TGTGCCAGCAGCTTGGGGCTAGCCAGCCACGAGCAGTACTTC.

This chain connects TRBV25-1 to TRBJ1-4; 7 nucleotides agree with TRBD1. The J segment lost 10 bases and the V segment lost 7 bases, leaving 6 bases of the junction unmatched. Per germline, CDR1 MGHDK and CDR2 SYGVNS. The CDR3 is 12 amino acids. The CDR3 region is CASTNPGGKLFF. The CDR3 bases are TGTGCCAGCACAAATCCAGGGGGAAAACTGTTTTTT.

This chain links TRBV19 with TRBJ2-7, with a possible D match to TRBD1 (6 bases). This CDR3 region has 14 residues. The V end was cut by 5 bases, the J end by 1 base, with 12 bases between. Germline values: CDR1 LNHDA, CDR2 SQIVND (reference sequence). CDR3 sequence reads: CASSFRGESYEQYF. In DNA, the CDR3 is TGTGCCAGTAGTTTCAGGGGAGAGTCCTACGAGCAGTACTTC.

This clone was counted a single time. The rearrangement links TRBV9 to TRBJ2-1, with no clear D. Trimming shortened V by 0 bases and J by 2 bases, and 9 bases separated the two germline ends. This CDR3 contains 15 residues. Germline CDR1 SGDLS, CDR2 YYNGEE. CDR3 in amino acids: CASSVARGPYNEQFF. The CDR3 nucleotides are TGTGCCAGCAGCGTAGCCAGAGGCCCCTACAATGAGCAGTTCTTC. The full variable domain, with the rest looked up from reference TRBV9 and TRBJ2-1, is DSGVTQTPKHLITATGQRVTLRCSPRSGDLSVYWYQQSLDQGLQFLIQYYNGEERAKGNILERFSAQQFPDLHSELNLSSLELGDSALYFCASSVARGPYNEQFFGPGTRLTVL.

The chain links TRBV7-9 to TRBJ2-1; unclear D gene. The V and J ends lost 4 bases and 4 bases respectively, with 5 bases between them. The germline V gene has CDR1 SEHNR and CDR2 FQNEAQ (reference sequence). The CDR3 is 12 amino acids. The CDR3 here is CASSWDYNEQFF. CDR3 nucleotides: TGTGCCAGCAGCTGGGATTACAATGAGCAGTTCTTC.

The CDR3 region has the DNA TGTGTCAGTGAATACCGGGAGCTCAACGAGCAGTACTTC. It translates to CVSEYRELNEQYF. This chain joins TRBV7-4 and TRBJ2-7; TRBD2 is a possible D gene (6 bases). This CDR3 contains 13 residues. Germline assignment: CDR1 SGHVT and CDR2 SQSDAQ.

Regarding this clone: The sample holds other DNA sequences that translate to the same CDR3. The chain joins TRBV7-8 to TRBJ2-1, with 7 bases aligning to TRBD1. The CDR3 consists of 13 residues. The trim removed 1 base at V and 6 bases at J, leaving 0 bases unmatched. Germline assignment: CDR1 SGHVS and CDR2 FQNEAQ. As DNA, the CDR3 is TGTGCCAGCAGCTTAGACAGGGGCAATGAGCAGTTCTTC. It translates to CASSLDRGNEQFF.

This clone appeared once. The chain combines TRBV7-3 with TRBJ1-1; tentative D call: TRBD1 (5 bases). V lost 5 bases and J lost 5, with 12 bases in between. Germline CDR1 is SGHTA and CDR2 is FQGTGA. The CDR3 has 13 amino acids. The CDR3 region is CASSEDRRTEAFF. CDR3 DNA: TGTGCCAGCAGCGAAGACAGACGGACTGAAGCTTTCTTT.

The genes are TRBV25-1 and TRBJ1-4; D ambiguous. The germline CDR1 and CDR2 sequences are MGHDK and SYGVNS. V lost 3 bases and J 6 bases, leaving 8 bases between the germline ends. The CDR3 totals 13 residues. The CDR3 is CASSDGTYEKLFF. Here the CDR3 DNA reads TGTGCCAGCAGTGACGGCACCTATGAAAAACTGTTTTTT.

The V gene is TRBV29-1, the J gene TRBJ2-7; tentative D call: TRBD1 (6 bases). The V end lost 6 bases, the J end lost 2 bases, and 20 bases lay between the germline ends. CDR1 SQVTM and CDR2 ANQGSEA come from the germline V gene. The CDR3 has 15 amino acids. CDR3 sequence: CSVGKVSGAPYEQYF. CDR3 bases: TGCAGCGTAGGGAAGGTTTCAGGGGCCCCCTACGAGCAGTACTTC.

The gene calls are TRBV19 and TRBJ2-7; 7 nucleotides match TRBD2. CDR1 and CDR2 (germline): LNHDA, SQIVND (reference sequence). Trimming took 1 base from V and 5 from J; bases not matched to a gene: 8. This CDR3 region has 15 residues. DNA of the CDR3: TGTGCCAGTAGTATAGGAGGCGGGAGTCTACACGAGCAGTACTTC. This translates into CASSIGGGSLHEQYF.

The chain combines TRBV28 with TRBJ2-7, with 9 bases matching TRBD1. V lost 4 bases, J lost 3 bases, and 7 bases stayed unmatched. The CDR3 length is 15 residues. The germline gives CDR1 MDHEN, CDR2 SYDVKM. The CDR3 loop is CASSSRGQGIYEQYF. CDR3 coding DNA: TGTGCCAGCAGTTCTCGGGGACAGGGTATCTACGAGCAGTACTTC.

This clone was seen a handful of times. This chain joins TRBV19 and TRBJ1-3; D is perhaps TRBD1 (6 bases). V shed 7 bases and J shed 0 bases, with 10 bases lying between them. This CDR3 has 14 amino acids. Germline assignment: CDR1 LNHDA and CDR2 SQIVND (reference sequence). The CDR3 bases are TGTGCCAGTAAGGGGGACTTCTCTGGAAACACCATATATTTT. It is translated as CASKGDFSGNTIYF. Based on the CDR3 plus reference TRBV19 and TRBJ1-3, the full variable domain is DGGITQSPKYLFRKEGQNVTLSCEQNLNHDAMYWYRQDPGQGLRLIYYSQIVNDFQKGDIAEGYSVSREKKESFPLTVTSAQKNPTAFYLCASKGDFSGNTIYFGEGSWLTVV.

This chain uses TRBV9 with TRBJ2-2; 7 bases match TRBD2. Germline CDR1 SGDLS, CDR2 YYNGEE. The junction had 10 bases not matched to a gene; V was cut back by 4 bases and J by 4 bases. This CDR3 contains 16 residues. CDR3 sequence (DNA): TGTGCCAGCAGCCTCCACGGGCGGGAGATCACCGGGGAGCTGTTTTTT. Translated, it gives CASSLHGREITGELFF.

The rearrangement uses TRBV4-1 and TRBJ2-1; D not resolved. The CDR3 spans 13 residues. V dropped 1 base and J dropped 11 bases, with 12 bases sitting between them. From germline, CDR1 is MGHRA and CDR2 YSYEKL. The CDR3 protein is CASSQVRTEQQFF. CDR3 DNA: TGCGCCAGCAGCCAAGTCCGGACGGAACAGCAGTTCTTC.

V and J are TRBV15 and TRBJ2-3; tentatively, D is TRBD1 (5 bases). Germline V gene sequence: CDR1 LNHNV, CDR2 YYDKDF (reference sequence). V lost 3 bases, J lost 0 bases, and 19 bases lay in between. The CDR3 is made up of 18 amino acids. The CDR3 loop reads CATSSFPRQGSSTDTQYF. The CDR3 DNA reads as TGTGCCACCAGCAGCTTCCCCCGCCAGGGATCTAGCACAGATACGCAGTATTTT.

This clone has a single count. The V call is TRBV27, the J call TRBJ2-5; 7 nucleotides match TRBD1. CDR1 and CDR2 (germline): MNHEY, SMNVEV (reference sequence). This CDR3 has 14 amino acids. V lost 6 bases, J lost 5 bases, and 9 bases stayed unmatched. Here the CDR3 reads CASSQTGLQETQYF. For the CDR3, the DNA is TGTGCCAGCAGCCAGACAGGGTTACAGGAGACCCAGTACTTC.

The chain joins TRBV4-1 to TRBJ2-1; D is ambiguous. The CDR3 consists of 16 residues. The germline gives CDR1 MGHRA, CDR2 YSYEKL. V was cut by 0 bases and J by 4 bases, with 13 bases left in between. The CDR3 nucleotides are TGCGCCAGCAGCCAAGACGGCAGGAATAGTTACAATGAGCAGTTCTTC. Encoded protein: CASSQDGRNSYNEQFF.

The J gene is TRBJ2-7, the V gene TRBV19, with D perhaps matching TRBD2 (6 bases). Germline CDR1 reads LNHDA; CDR2 reads SQIVND (reference sequence). Trimming removed 5 bases from V and 4 bases from J, with 6 bases in between. The CDR3 is made up of 11 amino acids. For the CDR3, the DNA is TGTGCCAGTAGTCGGGGGTACGAGCAGTACTTC. Its translation: CASSRGYEQYF.

This chain uses TRBV7-8 with TRBJ2-7; TRBD1 agrees at 9 bases. The CDR3 is 16 residues long. The V gene's germline CDR1 is SGHVS and CDR2 FQNEAQ. J lost 1 base, V lost 5 bases, and 9 bases had no gene match. The CDR3 DNA reads TGTGCCAGCAGCCCCCAAGTCGGGACAGGGTCCTACGAGCAGTACTTC. Translating it yields CASSPQVGTGSYEQYF.